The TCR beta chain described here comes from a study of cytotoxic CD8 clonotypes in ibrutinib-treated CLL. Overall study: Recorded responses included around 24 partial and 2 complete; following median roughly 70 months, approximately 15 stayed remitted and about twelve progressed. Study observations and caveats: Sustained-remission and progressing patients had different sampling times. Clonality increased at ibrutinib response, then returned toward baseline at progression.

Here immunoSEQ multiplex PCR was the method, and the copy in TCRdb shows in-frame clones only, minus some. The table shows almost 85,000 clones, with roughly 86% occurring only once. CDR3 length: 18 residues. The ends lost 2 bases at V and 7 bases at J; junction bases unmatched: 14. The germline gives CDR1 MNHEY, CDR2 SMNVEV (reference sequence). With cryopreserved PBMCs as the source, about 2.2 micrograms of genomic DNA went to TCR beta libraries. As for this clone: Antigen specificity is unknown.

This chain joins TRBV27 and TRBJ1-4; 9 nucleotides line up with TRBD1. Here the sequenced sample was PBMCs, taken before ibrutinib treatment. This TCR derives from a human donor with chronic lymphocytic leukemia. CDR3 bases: TGTGCCAGCAGTTTAGGGACAGGGTCTTCCCCCCAGACTGAAAAACTGTTTTTT. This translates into CASSLGTGSSPQTEKLFF.